Presented here are 15 T cell receptor beta chains from one specimen sequenced in a study of T cell changes during pregnancy in multiple sclerosis (dated by TCRdb to the late 2010s). Libraries were made using the immunoSEQ multiplex PCR assay. TCRdb stores this immuneACCESS table with in-frame sequences only. Part of the clones is absent; in the studies checked, under half of the shortfall reflects unresolved V genes, and no reason is known for the rest. The sample contains tens of thousands of clones, about 91% of them found a single time. Jointly, the top ten make up 0.7% to 1% of the sample. The input for sequencing was peripheral blood, taken in the first trimester of pregnancy. The source of these receptors is a female donor with multiple sclerosis, enrolled in a pregnancy study.

As DNA, the CDR3 is TGTGCCAGTAGTGCTGACTTGGGACAGTACTCTGGAAACACCATATATTTT. Its translation is CASSADLGQYSGNTIYF. The genes are TRBV19 and TRBJ1-3; 7 bases fit TRBD1. Per germline, CDR1 LNHDA and CDR2 SQIVND (reference sequence). This CDR3 comprises 17 residues. V was clipped by 5 bases and J by 0 bases; unmatched bases: 10. Filled out from reference TRBV19 and TRBJ1-3, the complete variable domain reads DGGITQSPKYLFRKEGQNVTLSCEQNLNHDAMYWYRQDPGQGLRLIYYSQIVNDFQKGDIAEGYSVSREKKESFPLTVTSAQKNPTAFYLCASSADLGQYSGNTIYFGEGSWLTVV.

The rearrangement joins TRBV19 to TRBJ2-1; TRBD1 matches at 9 bases. Germline trimming cut 7 bases from V and 3 bases from J; bases unmatched to any gene: 7. Germline-derived CDR1 and CDR2 are LNHDA and SQIVND (reference sequence). This CDR3 is built from 15 residues. CDR3 residues: CASTFGQGIYNEQFF. The CDR3, as DNA: TGTGCCAGTACCTTCGGACAGGGGATCTACAATGAGCAGTTCTTC. Combining the CDR3 with reference TRBV19 and TRBJ2-1 gives the whole variable domain DGGITQSPKYLFRKEGQNVTLSCEQNLNHDAMYWYRQDPGQGLRLIYYSQIVNDFQKGDIAEGYSVSREKKESFPLTVTSAQKNPTAFYLCASTFGQGIYNEQFFGPGTRLTVL.

CDR3 region: CASSPSRLQGTLLGYTF. Here the CDR3 DNA reads TGTGCCAGCTCACCATCCCGGTTACAGGGAACCCTGCTGGGCTACACCTTC. The chain combines TRBV18 with TRBJ1-2; tentatively, D is TRBD1 (6 bases). V was trimmed by 2 bases and J by 8 bases, leaving 24 bases between them. CDR1 KGHSH and CDR2 LQKENI come from the germline V gene. The CDR3 covers 17 residues.

The gene calls are TRBV7-9 and TRBJ1-2, with D possibly matching TRBD1 (6 bases). Germline V CDR1 and CDR2: SEHNR, FQNEAQ (reference sequence). V gave up 2 bases and J gave up 8 bases, with 12 bases separating them. The CDR3 extends over 13 amino acids. The DNA of the CDR3 is TGTGCCAGCAGCTTAAGACAGGCTTCAGGCTACACCTTC. Translated, it gives CASSLRQASGYTF.

This clone came up a few times. The V and J genes are TRBV30 and TRBJ1-1, with D hard to call. Trimming stripped 7 bases from V and 6 bases from J, with 15 bases between. The CDR3 is 12 residues long. Looked up from germline, CDR1 is GTSNPN and CDR2 is SVGIG (reference sequence). CDR3 DNA: TGTGCCTTATCTGGAGGAGGGCCTGAAGCTTTCTTT. It is translated as CALSGGGPEAFF.

The chain recombines TRBV29-1 with TRBJ2-3; weak D call: TRBD2 (6 bases). The V end was cut by 6 bases, the J end by 4 bases, with 8 bases between. CDR1 is SQVTM and CDR2 is ANQGSEA in the germline V gene. CDR3 length: 11 residues. The CDR3 nucleotides read TGCAGCGTGGGACTCGCAGATACGCAGTATTTT. Translation: CSVGLADTQYF.

The rearrangement links TRBV9 to TRBJ2-5, with D maybe TRBD2 (5 bases). The V gene's germline CDR1 is SGDLS and CDR2 YYNGEE. The CDR3 has 16 residues. V was trimmed by 1 base and J by 5 bases, leaving 18 bases between them. This CDR3 is CASSVTRDPLWETQYF. DNA for the CDR3: TGTGCCAGCAGCGTAACTAGGGATCCCCTCTGGGAGACCCAGTACTTC.

The V call is TRBV7-2, the J call TRBJ2-7; 8 nucleotides align to TRBD1. The CDR3 contains 16 residues. Per germline, CDR1 SGHTA and CDR2 FQGNSA. V shed 5 bases, J shed 2 bases, and the junction held 11 bases outside the gene matches. In DNA form, the CDR3 reads TGTGCCAGCAGCCCGCGAGGGACAGGCGCAACCTACGAGCAGTACTTC. Translation: CASSPRGTGATYEQYF.

The V call is TRBV2, the J call TRBJ2-1; D uncertain. Germline V gives CDR1 SNHLY, CDR2 FYNNEI. CDR3 length: 12 amino acids. Trimming shortened V by 3 bases and J by 8 bases, and 8 bases separated the two germline ends. The CDR3 loop is CASSEGEDEQFF. The CDR3 DNA reads as TGTGCCAGCAGTGAGGGCGAAGATGAGCAGTTCTTC.

The J gene is TRBJ2-3, the V gene TRBV11-2; D is possibly TRBD2 (7 bases). The CDR3 totals 16 residues. Per germline, CDR1 SGHAT and CDR2 FQNNGV. Trimming stripped 3 bases from V and 0 bases from J, with 13 bases between. Here the CDR3 reads CASSLLGGASTDTQYF. The CDR3 DNA is TGTGCCAGCAGCTTGCTTGGGGGGGCGAGCACAGATACGCAGTATTTT.

This clone was picked up a small number of times. The chain links TRBV7-9 to TRBJ2-1; 7 positions match TRBD1. This CDR3 spans 16 amino acids. Germline CDR1 is SEHNR and CDR2 is FQNEAQ (reference sequence). The junction had 9 bases not matched to a gene; V was cut back by 6 bases and J by 1 base. CDR3 amino acids: CASRETGQGSYNEQFF. The CDR3 DNA reads TGTGCCAGCAGAGAGACAGGGCAGGGTTCCTACAATGAGCAGTTCTTC.

The chain employs TRBV9 and TRBJ2-7; possibly TRBD2 for D (5 bases). The CDR3 is made up of 14 amino acids. V dropped 0 bases and J dropped 7 bases, with 14 bases sitting between them. Looked up from germline, CDR1 is SGDLS and CDR2 is YYNGEE. The CDR3 here is CASSVALVGGEQYF. CDR3 bases: TGTGCCAGCAGCGTAGCACTAGTTGGAGGTGAGCAGTACTTC.

The chain links TRBV5-6 to TRBJ2-1; a weak D match, TRBD1 (5 bases). Germline values: CDR1 SGHDT, CDR2 YYEEEE. The CDR3 runs to 13 residues. V was shortened by 1 base and J by 5 bases, with 7 bases between the two germline ends. This CDR3 reads CASSLSGNNEQFF. In nucleotides, the CDR3 is TGTGCCAGCAGCTTGTCAGGGAACAATGAGCAGTTCTTC.

This chain uses TRBV19 with TRBJ2-3, with D perhaps TRBD1 (6 bases). The germline V and J ends were trimmed by 10 bases and 5 bases, with 10 bases remaining between them. CDR3 length: 11 amino acids. The V gene's germline CDR1 is LNHDA and CDR2 SQIVND (reference sequence). CDR3 in amino acids: CATKGGDTQYF. For the CDR3, the DNA is TGTGCCACCAAAGGGGGAGATACGCAGTATTTT.

The CDR3 nucleotides read TGTGCCAGCAGTTACCGGGGTACCGGGGAGCTGTTTTTT. Residues: CASSYRGTGELFF. The chain is built from TRBV6-5 and TRBJ2-2; a weak D match, TRBD2 (5 bases). Trimming left V 2 bases short and J 5 bases short, with 6 bases between. Per germline, CDR1 MNHEY and CDR2 SVGAGI. This CDR3 is 13 amino acids long.